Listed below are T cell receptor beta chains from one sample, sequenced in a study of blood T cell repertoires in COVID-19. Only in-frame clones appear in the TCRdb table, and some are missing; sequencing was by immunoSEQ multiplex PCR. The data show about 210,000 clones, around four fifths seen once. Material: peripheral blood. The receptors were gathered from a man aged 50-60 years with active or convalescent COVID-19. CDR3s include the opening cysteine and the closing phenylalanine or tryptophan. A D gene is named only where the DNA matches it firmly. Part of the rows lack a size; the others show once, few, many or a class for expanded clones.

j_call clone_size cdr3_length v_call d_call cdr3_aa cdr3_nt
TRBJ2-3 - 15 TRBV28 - CASASGSQGTDTQYF TGTGCCAGCGCGTCCGGAAGTCAGGGCACAGATACGCAGTATTTT
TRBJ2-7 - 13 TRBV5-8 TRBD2 CASSLRGRDEQYF TGTGCCAGCAGCTTACGAGGGAGGGACGAGCAGTACTTC
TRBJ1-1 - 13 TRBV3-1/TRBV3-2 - CASSQVRDTEAFF TGTGCCAGCAGCCAAGTGAGAGACACTGAAGCTTTCTTT
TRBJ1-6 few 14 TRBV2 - CATLGGSYNSPLHF TGTGCCACCCTCGGCGGCTCCTATAATTCACCCCTCCACTTT
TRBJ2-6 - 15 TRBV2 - CASSQDISGANVLTF TGTGCCAGCAGCCAGGACATCTCTGGGGCCAACGTCCTGACTTTC
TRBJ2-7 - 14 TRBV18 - CASSQGQHLYEQYF TGTGCCAGCTCCCAAGGACAGCATCTCTACGAGCAGTACTTC
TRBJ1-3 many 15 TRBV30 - CALQDPLSSGNTIYF TGTGCCCTACAGGACCCACTCTCATCCGGAAACACCATATATTTT
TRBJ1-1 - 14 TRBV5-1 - CASSARGDSTEAFF TGCGCCAGCAGCGCGCGGGGCGATAGCACTGAAGCTTTCTTT
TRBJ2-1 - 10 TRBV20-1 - CSAGYNEQFF TGCAGTGCCGGCTACAATGAGCAGTTCTTC
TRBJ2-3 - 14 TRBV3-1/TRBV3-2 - CASSPGGRPDTQYF TGTGCCAGCAGCCCGGGGGGCCGCCCCGATACGCAGTATTTT
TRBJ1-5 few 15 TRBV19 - CASSQGPRQTQPQHF TGTGCCAGTAGCCAGGGGCCTAGGCAAACCCAGCCCCAGCATTTT
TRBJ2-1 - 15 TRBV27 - CASSTRGGSYNEQFF TGTGCCAGCTCTACCAGAGGAGGGTCCTACAATGAGCAGTTCTTC
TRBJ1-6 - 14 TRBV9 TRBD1 CASSPGTDNSPLHF TGTGCCAGCAGCCCCGGGACAGATAATTCACCCCTCCACTTT
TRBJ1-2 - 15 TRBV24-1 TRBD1 CATSDGTGQIEGYTF TGTGCCACCAGTGACGGGACAGGGCAGATAGAAGGCTACACCTTC
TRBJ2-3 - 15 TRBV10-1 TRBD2 CASSSGGANDDTQYF TGCGCCAGCAGTTCCGGGGGGGCAAATGACGATACGCAGTATTTT
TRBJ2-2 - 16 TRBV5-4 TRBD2 CASSSGTSGVSGELFF TGTGCCAGCAGCTCCGGGACTAGCGGGGTTAGTGGGGAGCTGTTTTTT
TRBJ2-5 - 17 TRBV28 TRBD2 CASTPGLAGGFRETQYF TGTGCCAGCACCCCGGGACTAGCGGGGGGGTTTAGGGAGACCCAGTACTTC
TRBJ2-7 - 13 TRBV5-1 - CASSRGDTYEQYF TGCGCCAGCAGCCGGGGGGACACCTACGAGCAGTACTTC
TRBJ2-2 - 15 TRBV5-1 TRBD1 CASSLGQADTGELFF TGCGCCAGCAGCTTAGGACAGGCCGACACCGGGGAGCTGTTTTTT
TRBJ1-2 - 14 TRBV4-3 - CASSQRPEGYGYTF TGCGCCAGCAGCCAAAGGCCGGAGGGCTATGGCTACACCTTC
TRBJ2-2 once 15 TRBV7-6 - CASSLRGGNTGELFF TGTGCCAGCAGCTTGCGTGGTGGGAACACCGGGGAGCTGTTTTTT
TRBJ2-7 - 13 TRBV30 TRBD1 CAWRKGALYEQYF TGTGCCTGGAGAAAGGGGGCCCTCTACGAGCAGTACTTC
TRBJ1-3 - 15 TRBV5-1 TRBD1 CASRRGRGLGNTIYF TGCGCCAGCCGCCGGGGCAGGGGGCTAGGAAACACCATATATTTT
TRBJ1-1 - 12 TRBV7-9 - CASSPDRTEAFF TGTGCCAGCAGCCCCGACAGGACTGAAGCTTTCTTT
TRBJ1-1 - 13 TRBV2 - CASNRQANTEAFF TGTGCCAGCAACCGTCAAGCGAACACTGAAGCTTTCTTT
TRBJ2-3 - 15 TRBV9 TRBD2 CASSVSGGATDTQYF TGTGCCAGCAGCGTTAGCGGGGGGGCCACAGATACGCAGTATTTT
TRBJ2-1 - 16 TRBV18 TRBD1 CASSISGTGELDEQFF TGTGCCAGCTCAATCTCCGGGACAGGGGAATTGGATGAGCAGTTCTTC
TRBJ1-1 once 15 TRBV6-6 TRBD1 CASRGQPNMNTEAFF TGTGCCAGCAGGGGACAGCCTAATATGAACACTGAAGCTTTCTTT
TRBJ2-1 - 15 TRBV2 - CASRLGLQLYNEQFF TGTGCCAGCCGACTGGGGCTACAACTCTACAATGAGCAGTTCTTC
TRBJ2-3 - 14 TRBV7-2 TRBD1 CASSSTTGGDTQYF TGTGCCAGCAGCTCCACAACAGGGGGAGATACGCAGTATTTT
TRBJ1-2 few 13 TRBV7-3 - CASSLNPGYGYTF TGTGCCAGCAGCTTAAACCCGGGCTATGGCTACACCTTC